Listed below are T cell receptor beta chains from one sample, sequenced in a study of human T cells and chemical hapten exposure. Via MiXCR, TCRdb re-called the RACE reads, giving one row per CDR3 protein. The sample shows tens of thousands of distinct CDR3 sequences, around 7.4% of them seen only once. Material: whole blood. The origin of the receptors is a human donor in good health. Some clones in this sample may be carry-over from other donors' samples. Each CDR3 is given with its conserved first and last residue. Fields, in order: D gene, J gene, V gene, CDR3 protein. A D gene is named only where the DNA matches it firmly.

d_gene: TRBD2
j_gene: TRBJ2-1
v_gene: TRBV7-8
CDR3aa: CASSLGGLAPNNEQFF

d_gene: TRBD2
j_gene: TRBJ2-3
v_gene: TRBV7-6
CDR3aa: CASSSPPGGREDTQYF

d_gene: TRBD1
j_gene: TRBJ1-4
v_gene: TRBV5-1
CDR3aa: CASSLAGTGGEKLFF

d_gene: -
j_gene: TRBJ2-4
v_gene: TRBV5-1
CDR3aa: CASSLEQNIQYF

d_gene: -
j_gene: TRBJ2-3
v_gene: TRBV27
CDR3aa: CASSFGGLKTDTQYF

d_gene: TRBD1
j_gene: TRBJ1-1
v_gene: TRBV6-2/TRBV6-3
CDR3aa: CASSYPSGQLNTEAFF

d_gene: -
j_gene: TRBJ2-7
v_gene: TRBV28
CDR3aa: CATTVSSSYEQYF

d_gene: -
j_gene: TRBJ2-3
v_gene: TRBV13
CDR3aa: CASSPRASTDTQYF

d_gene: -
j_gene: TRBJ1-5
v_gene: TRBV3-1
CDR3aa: CASSQDLGNQPQHF

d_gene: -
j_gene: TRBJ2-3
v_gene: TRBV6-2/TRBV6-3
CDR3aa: CASKPDFADTQYF

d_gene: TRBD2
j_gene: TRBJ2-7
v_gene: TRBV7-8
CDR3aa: CASSLHNGGTVYEQYF

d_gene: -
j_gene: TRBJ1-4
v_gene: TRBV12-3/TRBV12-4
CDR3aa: CASSLRQGDEKLFF

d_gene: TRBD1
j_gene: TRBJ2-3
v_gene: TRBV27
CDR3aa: CASSYGQGADTQYF

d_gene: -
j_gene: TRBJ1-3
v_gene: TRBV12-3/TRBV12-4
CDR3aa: CASSLEGQLGNTIYF

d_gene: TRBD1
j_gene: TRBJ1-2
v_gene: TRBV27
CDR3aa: CASSFSGTGGYNF

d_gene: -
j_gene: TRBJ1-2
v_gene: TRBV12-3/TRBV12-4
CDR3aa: CASSSSVNYGYTF

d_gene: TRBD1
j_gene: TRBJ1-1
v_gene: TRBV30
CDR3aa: CAWSGTGRWNTEAFF

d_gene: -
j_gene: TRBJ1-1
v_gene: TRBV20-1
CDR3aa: CSARDWERVDTEAFF

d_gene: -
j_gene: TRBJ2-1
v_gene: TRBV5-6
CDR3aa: CASNSVDLPSYNEQFF

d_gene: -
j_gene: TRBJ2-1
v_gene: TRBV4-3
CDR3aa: CASSQLARGLVDEQFF

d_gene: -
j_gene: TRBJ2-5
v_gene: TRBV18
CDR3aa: CASSRSEETQYF

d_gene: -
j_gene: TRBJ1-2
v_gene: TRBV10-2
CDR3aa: CASSSPDGGGYTF

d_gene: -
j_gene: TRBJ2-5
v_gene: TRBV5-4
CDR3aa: CASSSPRSEETQYF

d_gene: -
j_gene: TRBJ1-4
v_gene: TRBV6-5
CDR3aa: CASSYSGGRGEKLFF

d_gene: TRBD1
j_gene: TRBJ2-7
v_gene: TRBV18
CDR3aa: CASSPLSQGATYEQYF

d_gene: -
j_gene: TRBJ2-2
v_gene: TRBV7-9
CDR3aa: CASSLERSGELFF

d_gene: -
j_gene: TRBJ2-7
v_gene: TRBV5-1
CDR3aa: CASSLIPGAYEQYF

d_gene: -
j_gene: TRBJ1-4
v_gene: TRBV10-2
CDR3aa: CASTTGLDVGKLFF

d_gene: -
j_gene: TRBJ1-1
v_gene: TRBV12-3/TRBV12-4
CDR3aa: CASSFQGTTEAFF

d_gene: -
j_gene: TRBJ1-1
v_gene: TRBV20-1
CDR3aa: CSASSVNTEAFF

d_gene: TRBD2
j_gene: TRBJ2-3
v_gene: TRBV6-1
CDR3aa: CASSEGGTSGFWGTDTQYF

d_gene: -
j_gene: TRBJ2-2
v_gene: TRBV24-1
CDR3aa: CATSVLGTGELFF

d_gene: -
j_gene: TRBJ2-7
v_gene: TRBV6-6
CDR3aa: CASSPGRTGGLYEQYF

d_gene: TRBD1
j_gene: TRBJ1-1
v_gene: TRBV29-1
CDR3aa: CSVGNRGGANTEAFF

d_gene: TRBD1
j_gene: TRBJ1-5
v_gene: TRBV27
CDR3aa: CASSRGTGGNQPQHF

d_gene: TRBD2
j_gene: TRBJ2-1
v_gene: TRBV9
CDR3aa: CASSVGLAAGDEQFF

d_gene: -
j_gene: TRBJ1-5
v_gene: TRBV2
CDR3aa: CASNGYSNQPQHF

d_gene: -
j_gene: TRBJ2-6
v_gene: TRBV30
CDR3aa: CAWSSSGANVLTF

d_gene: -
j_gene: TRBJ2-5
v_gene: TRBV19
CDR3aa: CASTLETQYF

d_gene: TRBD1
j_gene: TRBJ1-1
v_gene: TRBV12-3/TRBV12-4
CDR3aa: CASSFRDRVMNTEAFF

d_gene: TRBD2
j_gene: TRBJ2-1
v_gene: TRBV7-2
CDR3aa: CASSLGREGEQFF

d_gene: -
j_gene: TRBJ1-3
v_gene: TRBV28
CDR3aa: CASSLHSGNTIYF

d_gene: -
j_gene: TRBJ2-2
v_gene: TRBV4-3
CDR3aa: CASSQEAGALAGELFF

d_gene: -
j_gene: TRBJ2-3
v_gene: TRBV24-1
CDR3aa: CATSDAGTDTQYF

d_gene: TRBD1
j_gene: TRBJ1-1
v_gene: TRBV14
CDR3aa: CASSLRTGRLGTEAFF

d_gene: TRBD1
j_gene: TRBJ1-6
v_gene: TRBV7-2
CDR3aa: CASSLAQGGNSPLHF

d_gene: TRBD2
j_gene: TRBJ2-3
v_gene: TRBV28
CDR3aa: CASSFSSGRVDTQYF

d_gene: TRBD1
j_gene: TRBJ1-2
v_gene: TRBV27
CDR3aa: CASSAERTGLLDYGYTF

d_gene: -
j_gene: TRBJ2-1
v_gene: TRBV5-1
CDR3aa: CASSLTGRVDNEQFF

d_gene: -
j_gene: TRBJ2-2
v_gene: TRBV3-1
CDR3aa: CASSQVVSLKNTGELFF

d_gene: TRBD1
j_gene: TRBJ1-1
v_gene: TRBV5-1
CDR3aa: CASSLGTGLTEAFF

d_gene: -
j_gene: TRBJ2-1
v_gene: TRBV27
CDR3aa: CASRGLPYNEQFF

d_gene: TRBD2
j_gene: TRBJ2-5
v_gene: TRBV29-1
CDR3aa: CSVGGAGELQETQYF

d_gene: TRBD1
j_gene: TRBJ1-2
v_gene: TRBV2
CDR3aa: CASTGTANYGYTF

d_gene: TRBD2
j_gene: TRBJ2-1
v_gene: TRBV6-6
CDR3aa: CASSSGGRLNEQFF

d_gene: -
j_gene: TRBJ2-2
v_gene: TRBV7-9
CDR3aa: CASRALRSRGTGELFF

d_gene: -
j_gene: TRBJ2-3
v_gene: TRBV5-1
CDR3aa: CASSPVLTDTQYF

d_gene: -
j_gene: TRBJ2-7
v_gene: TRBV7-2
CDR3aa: CASSSREESYEQYF

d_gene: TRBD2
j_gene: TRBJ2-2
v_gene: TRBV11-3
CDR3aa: CASSKLAGANGELFF

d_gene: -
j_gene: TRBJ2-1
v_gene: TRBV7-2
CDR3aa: CASSYPGGDEQFF